Below, one T cell receptor (beta chain) is given with its context. The antigen is undetermined. Trimming removed 3 bases from V and 0 bases from J, with 7 bases in between. The CDR3 totals 14 residues. This specimen belongs to a study of T-cell memory formation after mild COVID-19. Study observations and caveats: CD4/CD8 balance held among clones contracting day 15 to 85, and later expanders leaned CD4+. For contracting clones, CD4+ ones sat mainly in CM and EM, CD8+ in EMRA.

Amplification by 5'RACE using constant-segment primers produced TCR alpha and TCR beta cDNA libraries that carried sample barcodes and UMIs. MiXCR, applied by TCRdb to the 5' RACE reads, yields one record per CDR3 protein. The sample consists of fewer than 200,000 distinct CDR3 sequences, over 10% of them appearing once. The TCR sequence derives from a man younger than 30 who had mild COVID-19 (a few samples of this study predate the infection). Cell type and time point are not known. Sequencing was carried out using PBMCs or a T cell subset sorted from them (not recorded which). The gene calls are TRBV12-3 or TRBV12-4 and TRBJ2-3; D is undetermined. For the CDR3, the DNA is TGTGCCAGCAGTTTCTCGGCAAGCACAGATACGCAGTATTTT. As protein: CASSFSASTDTQYF.